This T cell receptor beta chain came from a study of T cell repertoires in ileal Crohn's disease. Study results and limitations: Compared with CD4 T cells, sorted CD8 cells carried more expanded clones. Active smokers at surgery had more clonal expansions than non-smokers.

To note about this clone: Its antigen is as yet unknown.

Produced via immunoSEQ multiplex PCR; TCRdb's table is partial and in-frame only. Seen here are a few thousand clones, 76% observed once, and the top ten hold approximately 6.5%. The CDR3 is 16 amino acids. Looked up from germline, CDR1 is KGHSH and CDR2 is LQKENI. The ends lost 5 bases at V and 3 bases at J; junction bases unmatched: 10. Time point here: inflamed ileum from the surgical specimen. Included were adult ileal or ileocolonic Crohn's patients indicated for ileocolonic resection. The sequence was collected from an adult with Crohn's disease. Sequenced input: ileal tissue. The chain joins TRBV18 to TRBJ2-7, with 10 bases fitting TRBD1. CDR3 sequence: CASSRQRDRGGYEQYF. The DNA of the CDR3 is TGTGCCAGCTCAAGACAACGGGACAGGGGTGGCTACGAGCAGTACTTC.